This T cell receptor (beta chain) was retrieved from a study of follicular helper T cells after annual influenza vaccination. Assay used: immunoSEQ multiplex PCR; TCRdb lists only in-frame clones, some missing. The sample has approximately 9,500 clones; approximately 82% are singletons. Per the germline V gene, CDR1 is SEHNR and CDR2 is FQNEAQ (reference sequence). The CDR3 runs to 15 residues. With 5 bases removed from V and 0 bases from J, the gap between germline ends came to 11 bases. As to time point: 2014-2015 season, 7 days after vaccination. This rearrangement joins TRBV7-9 to TRBJ1-5; D is uncertain. The sequence was obtained from an adult who received the influenza vaccine. Sample: CXCR5- memory CD4+ T cells sorted from blood, taken 7 days after influenza vaccination. CDR3 in amino acids: CASSVQGGSNQPQHF. The DNA of the CDR3 is TGTGCCAGCAGCGTCCAAGGTGGTAGCAATCAGCCCCAGCATTTT. Full variable domain (outside the CDR3, taken from reference TRBV7-9 and TRBJ1-5): DTGVSQNPRHKITKRGQNVTFRCDPISEHNRLYWYRQTLGQGPEFLTYFQNEAQLEKSRLLSDRFSAERPKGSFSTLEIQRTEQGDSAMYLCASSVQGGSNQPQHFGDGTRLSIL.